This T cell receptor beta chain came from a study of blood T cell repertoires in COVID-19. Study overall: The samples span acute and convalescent COVID-19 from the United States, Italy and Spain. T cells, B-cell-depleted T cells, or PBMCs provided the cDNA or gDNA that served as material.

Only a few counts were recorded for this clone. In the original analysis: The assay estimated nucleated cells by amplifying reference gene primers. Here immunoSEQ multiplex PCR was the method, and the copy in TCRdb shows in-frame clones only, minus some. The V and J calls and clone size come from that table; D and trimming were worked out from the DNA. The table has around 270,000 clones, approximately 86% seen once; the top ten hold roughly 1.8%. V gave up 5 bases and J gave up 0 bases, with 14 bases separating them. Looked up from germline, CDR1 is GTSNPN and CDR2 is SVGIG (reference sequence). The CDR3 is 15 amino acids.

Sequencing was performed on peripheral blood. The chain is built from TRBV30 and TRBJ1-3; D remains ambiguous. This clonotype was obtained from a man younger than 40 with active or convalescent COVID-19. The CDR3 nucleotides are TGTGCCTGGTTAAGAGGGAGGTACTCTGGAAACACCATATATTTT. Encoded protein: CAWLRGRYSGNTIYF.